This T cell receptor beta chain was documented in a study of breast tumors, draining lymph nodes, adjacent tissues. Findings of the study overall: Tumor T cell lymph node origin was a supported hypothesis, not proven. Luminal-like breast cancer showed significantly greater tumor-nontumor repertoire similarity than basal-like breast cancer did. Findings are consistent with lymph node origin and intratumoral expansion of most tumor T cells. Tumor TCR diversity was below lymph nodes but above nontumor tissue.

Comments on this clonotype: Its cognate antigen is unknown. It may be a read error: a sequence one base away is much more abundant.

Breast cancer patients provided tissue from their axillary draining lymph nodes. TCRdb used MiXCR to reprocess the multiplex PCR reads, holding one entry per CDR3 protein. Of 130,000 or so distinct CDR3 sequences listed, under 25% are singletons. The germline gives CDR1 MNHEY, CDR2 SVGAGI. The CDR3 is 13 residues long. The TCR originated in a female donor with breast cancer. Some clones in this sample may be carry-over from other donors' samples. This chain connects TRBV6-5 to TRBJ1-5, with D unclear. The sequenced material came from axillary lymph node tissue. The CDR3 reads CASIYNSNQPQHF. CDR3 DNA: TGTGCCAGCATTTACAATAGCAATCAGCCCCAGCATTTT.